Given below is one T cell receptor beta chain in context. Its antigen is unidentified. No treatment had been given to any patient before thyroid surgery. This sample was included in a study of metastatic and nonmetastatic thyroid tumors. Study-level points and caveats: A significant increase in TCR beta diversity was reportedly seen in malignant thyroid tumors relative to benign nodules, in blood and tumor.

In the authors' workflow: Clinicopathological groups supplied CDR3 differences that were used to build a distant-metastasis classifier for papillary thyroid cancer. TCRdb redid the clone calls on the PCR reads using MiXCR. V and J calls and clone size were set by TCRdb, not the authors. The sample records 20,000 to 25,000 clones, approximately 15% being singletons. Germline V gene data show CDR1 as LNHDA and CDR2 as SQIVND (reference sequence). V dropped 5 bases and J dropped 11 bases, with 13 bases sitting between them. CDR3 length: 11 residues. This chain links TRBV19 with TRBJ2-7, with D unresolved. The receptor was derived from a female donor with papillary thyroid cancer or a benign thyroid nodule (not recorded which). Some clones in this sample may be carry-over from other donors' samples. Input material: tumor tissue. The CDR3 protein is CASSRGVYKYF. Here the CDR3 DNA reads TGTGCCAGTAGTCGTGGGGTCTATAAGTACTTC.